The T cell receptor beta chain under discussion was sequenced for a study of blood T cell repertoires in COVID-19. About the research overall: The United States, Italy and Spain provided the acute and convalescent COVID-19 samples. The analysed material was cDNA or gDNA that came from T cells, B-cell-depleted T cells, or PBMCs.

In the authors' workflow: Reference gene primer amplification gave estimated nucleated cell counts. Using immunoSEQ multiplex PCR, the repertoire was profiled, and TCRdb retains in-frame clones only, with some absent. The DNA gave D and trimming, while V, J and clone size come from that table. The sample lists 20,000 to 30,000 clones; roughly 92% were seen once. The CDR3 is 16 residues long. Germline values: CDR1 SGHRS, CDR2 YFSETQ. V was pared by 0 bases and J by 12 bases, with 22 bases between. The V call is TRBV5-1, the J call TRBJ2-1; D perhaps matches TRBD2 (6 bases). The sequence derives from a woman between 50 and 59 years old with active COVID-19. The specimen sequenced was peripheral blood. The CDR3, as DNA: TGCGCCAGCAGCTTGGCCGGGACTGGCTTATTGCTTAGGCAGTTCTTC. This sequence encodes CASSLAGTGLLLRQFF. The whole variable domain, filled in from reference TRBV5-1 and TRBJ2-1, reads KAGVTQTPRYLIKTRGQQVTLSCSPISGHRSVSWYQQTPGQGLQFLFEYFSETQRNKGNFPGRFSGRQFSNSRSEMNVSTLELGDSALYLCASSLAGTGLLLRQFFGPGTRLTVL.